This T cell receptor (beta chain) was sequenced in a study of blood T cell repertoires in COVID-19. How the authors handled the data: Amplifying reference gene primers gave estimates of nucleated cell counts. The method was immunoSEQ multiplex PCR; TCRdb's version includes in-frame clones alone and lacks a portion of them. That table is the source of V, J and clone size, and D and trimming were worked out from the DNA. The repertoire holds tens of thousands of clones, 70% to 90% seen once, with roughly 1.9% in the top ten. CDR3 length: 16 amino acids. Germline V CDR1 and CDR2: SGHTA, FQGNSA. Trimming pared 0 bases from V and 0 bases from J, leaving 8 bases between.

Sequenced material: peripheral blood. V and J are TRBV7-2 and TRBJ2-2; unclear D gene. This clonotype was obtained from a woman aged 80 or over with active or convalescent COVID-19. CDR3 nucleotides: TGTGCCAGCAGCTTAGCTGGCGGAGCGAACACCGGGGAGCTGTTTTTT. Translation gives CASSLAGGANTGELFF.